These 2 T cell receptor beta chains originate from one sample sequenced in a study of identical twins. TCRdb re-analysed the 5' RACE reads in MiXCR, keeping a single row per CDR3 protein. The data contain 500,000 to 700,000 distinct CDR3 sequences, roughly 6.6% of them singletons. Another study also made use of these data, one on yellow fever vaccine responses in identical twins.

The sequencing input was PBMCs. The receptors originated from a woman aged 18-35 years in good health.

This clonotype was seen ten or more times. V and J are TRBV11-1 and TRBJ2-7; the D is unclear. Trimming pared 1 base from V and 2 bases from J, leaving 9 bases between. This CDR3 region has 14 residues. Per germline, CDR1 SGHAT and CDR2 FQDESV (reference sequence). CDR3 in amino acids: CASSLDSVTYEQYF. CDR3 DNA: TGTGCCAGCAGCTTAGATTCGGTGACCTACGAGCAGTACTTC. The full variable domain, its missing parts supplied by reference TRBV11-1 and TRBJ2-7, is EAEVAQSPRYKITEKSQAVAFWCDPISGHATLYWYRQILGQGPELLVQFQDESVVDDSQLPKDRFSAERLKGVDSTLKIQPAELGDSAMYLCASSLDSVTYEQYFGPGTRLTVT.

The CDR3 sequence is CASSLIQGAKNIQYF. The CDR3 coding sequence is TGTGCCAGCAGTTTAATACAGGGGGCCAAAAACATTCAGTACTTC. The gene calls are TRBV27 and TRBJ2-4, with 7 positions matching TRBD1. J gave up 1 base and V 2 bases, and 2 bases lay outside the gene matches. The CDR3 loop spans 15 amino acids. CDR1 and CDR2 (germline): MNHEY, SMNVEV (reference sequence).